Shown below are 11 T cell receptor beta chains from a single sample sequenced in a study of blood T cell repertoires in COVID-19. The protocol was immunoSEQ multiplex PCR, while the TCRdb copy is restricted to in-frame clones and leaves out a portion. The sample gives over 90,000 clones, approximately 78% of which show up once; 7.5% to 10% is in the top ten. Sequences were obtained from peripheral blood. The source is a man in his fifties or sixties with active or convalescent COVID-19.

This clone was detected only a few times. The V call is TRBV3-1 (or the pseudogene TRBV3-2), the J call TRBJ2-7; TRBD2 is a possible D gene (5 bases). Germline CDR1 LGHDT, CDR2 YNNKEL (reference sequence). The CDR3 runs to 15 residues. V was shortened by 1 base and J by 0 bases, with 10 bases between the two germline ends. The CDR3 DNA reads as TGTGCCAGCAGCCAAGGTCGTACTAGCTCCTACGAGCAGTACTTC. This translates into CASSQGRTSSYEQYF.

The chain carries TRBV6-2 or TRBV6-3 and TRBJ2-3, with 13 nucleotides matching TRBD2. V trimming: 4 bases; J trimming: 6 bases; junction bases outside the gene matches: 7. The CDR3 covers 16 residues. The germline gives CDR1 MNHEY, CDR2 SVGEGT. The CDR3 region is CASSWGSTSGRDTQYF. CDR3 in DNA: TGTGCCAGCAGTTGGGGTTCGACTAGCGGGAGGGATACGCAGTATTTT.

The chain employs TRBV6-2 or TRBV6-3 and TRBJ2-7; weak D call: TRBD2 (6 bases). CDR1 is MNHEY, CDR2 SVGEGT, per germline. The V end lost 2 bases, the J end lost 0 bases, and 23 bases lay between the germline ends. This CDR3 comprises 19 residues. CDR3 protein: CASSYPTLPWGESSYEQYV. For the CDR3, the DNA is TGTGCCAGCAGTTACCCGACGCTCCCCTGGGGGGAGAGCTCCTACGAGCAGTACGTC.

This clone has only a few counts. The V and J genes are TRBV7-8 and TRBJ2-1, with a weak D call TRBD1 (6 bases). This CDR3 is 17 amino acids long. Germline values: CDR1 SGHVS, CDR2 FQNEAQ. Between the trimmed V and J ends, which lost 5 bases and 4 bases, there was a span of 21 bases. CDR3 region: CASSAERPGHLYNEQFF. Written as DNA, the CDR3 is TGTGCCAGCAGCGCAGAGCGTCCGGGACACCTATACAATGAGCAGTTCTTC.

This clone was recorded a few times. The chain is built from TRBV5-1 and TRBJ1-1; no clear D. In germline, CDR1 is SGHRS, CDR2 YFSETQ. CDR3 length equals 14 residues. V shed 4 bases and J shed 4 bases, with 14 bases lying between them. The CDR3 nucleotides read TGCGCCAGCAGCCTTGGACTGGGAACCACTGAAGCTTTCTTT. Translating gives CASSLGLGTTEAFF.

The rearrangement uses TRBV29-1 and TRBJ2-5; D unclear. V lost 8 bases to trimming and J lost 3 bases, with 7 bases between them. This CDR3 contains 10 residues. The germline V gene encodes CDR1 SQVTM and CDR2 ANQGSEA. The CDR3 nucleotides are TGCAGCATTCCGGAAGAGACCCAGTACTTC. It codes for CSIPEETQYF.

V usage is TRBV5-1 and J usage is TRBJ1-1; TRBD1 aligns across 10 bases. CDR1 and CDR2 from the germline V gene are SGHRS and YFSETQ. The V and J ends lost 4 bases and 1 base, in that order; junction bases with no gene match: 13. This CDR3 has 18 residues. CDR3 coding DNA: TGCGCCAGCAGCCCCGTCAGGGTCGGGACAGGGGCGAACACTGAAGCTTTCTTT. Translating it yields CASSPVRVGTGANTEAFF.

This clone was found once. The CDR3 DNA sequence: TGTGCCACCAGTGATCCAGGGGACAGAGCCTACGAGCAGTACGTC. Protein sequence: CATSDPGDRAYEQYV. This chain joins TRBV24-1 and TRBJ2-7, with 7 bases fitting TRBD1. CDR3 length: 15 amino acids. The germline V gene has CDR1 KGHDR and CDR2 SFDVKD. The J segment lost 2 bases and the V segment lost 3 bases, leaving 6 bases of the junction unmatched.

The chain links TRBV7-9 to TRBJ2-5, with no clear D. Germline V gene lookup returns CDR1 SEHNR and CDR2 FQNEAQ (reference sequence). V was trimmed by 0 bases and J by 2 bases, leaving 10 bases between them. The CDR3 is 15 amino acids. The CDR3 sequence: CASSLASTEQETQYF. The CDR3 DNA is TGTGCCAGCAGCTTAGCATCAACAGAACAAGAGACCCAGTACTTC.

The V gene is TRBV5-1, the J gene TRBJ1-2; 8 positions agree with TRBD1. The germline V gene encodes CDR1 SGHRS and CDR2 YFSETQ. CDR3 length: 15 residues. Losses at the gene ends were 4 bases for V and 7 bases for J; bases not matched to a gene: 12. The CDR3 sequence is CASSGTGDGSGGYTF. In nucleotides, the CDR3 is TGCGCCAGCAGCGGGACAGGAGATGGGTCGGGTGGCTACACCTTC.

The CDR3 is CASSLFYRGEQYF. The CDR3 DNA reads as TGTGCCAGCAGCCTTTTCTACAGGGGGGAGCAGTACTTC. The chain carries TRBV6-5 and TRBJ2-7; 8 bases match TRBD1. Trimming took 6 bases from V and 7 from J; bases not matched to a gene: 8. The CDR3 spans 13 residues. Germline-derived CDR1 and CDR2 are MNHEY and SVGAGI.